This TCR beta chain was recorded in a study of T cells after posttransplantation cyclophosphamide listed by TCRdb under 2016. The study in broad terms: The study tracked T cell repertoire reconstitution by TRB sequencing after myeloablative bone marrow transplantation using posttransplantation cyclophosphamide as GVHD prophylaxis. Blood from all 35 or so PTCy patients with 1-year posttransplant specimens was subjected to TRB sequencing. Samples from some 32 PTCy-treated patients and under 20 related bone marrow donors of those patients were subjected to antigen receptor sequencing. Public TRB sequences were checked against a database of over 3,600 sequences associated with responses to pathogens, tumor antigens, self-antigens and alloantigens. Up to 3 additional blood samples from 2 to 5.2 years after transplant were also TRB-sequenced in 3 patients, as was pretransplant blood from 4 patients. TRA and TRB clonality were tightly correlated in 10 or so samples, so subsequent TCR analyses focused on TRB only. Here is what the overall study found, with its caveats: The TRB repertoires of T cells infiltrating skin or the GI tract showed only limited overlap with the TRB repertoires found in blood. At 1-2 months, donor-recipient similarity was low but rose over the first year, and the later blood repertoires were often dominated by donor CD8+ memory clones. Across the roughly 40 patients, TRB clonality was highly associated with recipient CMV seropositivity and CMV reactivation, and diversity with PTCy was similar to that in the CNI/methotrexate controls.

Comments on this clone: No cognate antigen has been identified for it. Qualities for individual bases were not recorded, and no much larger clone is one base off.

Related bone marrow donors provided peripheral blood samples on the day of marrow donation. Peripheral blood and bone marrow mononuclear cells were isolated by Ficoll-Hypaque density centrifugation and were cryopreserved. Genomic DNA was the input for TRB sequencing, which was run either with the immunoSEQ assay at survey resolution or with the hsTCRB kit. The published analysis was carried out like this. The immunoSEQ software was used for initial read processing, and the LymphoSeq R package was used for repertoire analyses. Clonality was calculated as 1 minus normalized Shannon entropy, and the Gini coefficient was also calculated for each TRB dataset. To infer phenotypes in unsorted samples, TRB sequences from sorted subsets of the recipient or donor were mapped onto unsorted samples from the same recipient. The clones in this table, taken by TCRdb from immuneACCESS, are in-frame only. Not every clone is retained; where verified, under half of the shortfall comes from an unresolved V gene, and the cause of the rest is unknown. The D gene and trimming were derived from the DNA, and the V and J assignments and clone size from that table. The data for this sample show over 35,000 clones, each detected more than once. The ten largest clones add up to approximately 2.4% of the sample.

The receptor was derived from a man between 40 and 49 years old in good health, CMV-negative, and a related stem cell transplant donor. Sequenced input: PBMCs.

The CDR3 reads CASSIDRGNEQFF. The sequence in DNA is TGTGCCAGCAGTATTGACAGGGGCAATGAGCAGTTCTTC. The chain couples TRBV2 to TRBJ2-1; 8 junctional bases match TRBD1. CDR3 length: 13 amino acids, cysteine to phenylalanine. Kept here is only the CDR3 DNA, which spans 39 bases and is read in frame from base 1. The germline V gene provides CDR1 SNHLY and CDR2 FYNNEI. V has 5 bases trimmed and J has 6 bases trimmed; junction bases matching no gene number 3.